The TCR beta chain described here comes from a study of blood T cell repertoires in COVID-19. Study context: PBMCs, B-cell-depleted T cells, or T cells were the source of the cDNA or gDNA that made up the material.

Trimming pared 5 bases from V and 5 bases from J, leaving 12 bases between. The CDR3 has 13 residues. Germline assignment: CDR1 SGHNT and CDR2 YENEEA. Per the original data handling: Estimates of nucleated cell counts were drawn from the amplification of reference gene primers. Profiling relied on immunoSEQ multiplex PCR, and the TCRdb table lists in-frame clones only, not all of them. V, J and clone size were drawn from that table, and D and trimming were deduced from the DNA. The top ten hold around 32% of the sample, which has around 100,000 clones, roughly nine tenths seen once. Sequenced material: peripheral blood. J is TRBJ1-1 and V is TRBV11-3; unclear D gene. The TCR sequence derives from a woman aged 80 or over with acute or convalescent COVID-19. In DNA form, the CDR3 reads TGTGCCAGCAGCACCGGGAGCACTACTGAAGCTTTCTTT. This gives the protein CASSTGSTTEAFF.